A single sample is the source of the 23 T cell receptor beta chains below, sequenced in a study of blood T cell repertoires in COVID-19. Measured with immunoSEQ multiplex PCR; TCRdb has only the in-frame clones, and not every one. The profile shows a few hundred thousand clones, roughly 89% of them singletons. Material: peripheral blood. The source of these receptors is a woman aged 40 to 50 who had recovered from COVID-19.

The chain links TRBV23-1 to TRBJ2-7; D possibly corresponds to TRBD1 (6 bases). TRBV23-1 is reported as an ORF; its role is uncertain. V shed 3 bases and J shed 3 bases, with 21 bases lying between them. The CDR3 consists of 17 residues. The CDR3 coding sequence is TGCGCCAGCAGTCATGACGGGAACTCACAGGGTCGCTACGAGCAGTACTTC. This codes for CASSHDGNSQGRYEQYF.

The chain has TRBV19 and TRBJ1-4, with D possibly matching TRBD1 (6 bases). Germline V CDR1 and CDR2: LNHDA, SQIVND (reference sequence). The CDR3 contains 13 residues. Deletions cut 6 bases from V and 7 bases from J, with 12 bases between. The CDR3 nucleotides are TGTGCCAGTAGACGGGGGGCCGGTGAAAAACTGTTTTTT. Its translation is CASRRGAGEKLFF. Complete variable domain (other parts from reference TRBV19 and TRBJ1-4): DGGITQSPKYLFRKEGQNVTLSCEQNLNHDAMYWYRQDPGQGLRLIYYSQIVNDFQKGDIAEGYSVSREKKESFPLTVTSAQKNPTAFYLCASRRGAGEKLFFGSGTQLSVL.

The chain employs TRBV5-1 and TRBJ2-3; D uncertain. V dropped 0 bases and J dropped 3 bases, with 8 bases sitting between them. The CDR3 runs 14 residues. Germline-derived CDR1 and CDR2 are SGHRS and YFSETQ. The CDR3 reads CASSLDQITDTQYF. The CDR3 DNA reads TGCGCCAGCAGCTTGGATCAGATAACAGATACGCAGTATTTT.

This chain connects TRBV5-1 to TRBJ1-1; D remains unclear. The CDR3 is made up of 15 amino acids. V was pared by 4 bases and J by 2 bases, with 15 bases between. CDR1 and CDR2 (germline): SGHRS, YFSETQ. The CDR3 DNA is TGCGCCAGCAGCCCGGGATCGGGTCCAAACACTGAAGCTTTCTTT. Its protein product is CASSPGSGPNTEAFF. The complete variable domain, with remaining parts taken from reference TRBV5-1 and TRBJ1-1, reads KAGVTQTPRYLIKTRGQQVTLSCSPISGHRSVSWYQQTPGQGLQFLFEYFSETQRNKGNFPGRFSGRQFSNSRSEMNVSTLELGDSALYLCASSPGSGPNTEAFFGQGTRLTVV.

This chain links TRBV24-1 with TRBJ2-3; TRBD2 is a possible D gene (6 bases). Per the germline V gene, CDR1 is KGHDR and CDR2 is SFDVKD. CDR3 length equals 17 residues. V lost 2 bases to trimming and J lost 2 bases, with 16 bases between them. CDR3 amino acids: CATSDSGLTPHTDTQYF. The CDR3 nucleotides are TGTGCCACCAGTGATTCGGGACTTACCCCCCACACAGATACGCAGTATTTT.

This clone was found once. V is TRBV2 and J is TRBJ2-3; 8 positions agree with TRBD2. Germline V gene lookup returns CDR1 SNHLY and CDR2 FYNNEI. The CDR3 spans 16 residues. The trim removed 2 bases at V and 3 bases at J, leaving 7 bases unmatched. Here the CDR3 reads CASSELKREKTDTQYF. In DNA, the CDR3 is TGTGCCAGCAGTGAATTGAAGCGGGAGAAGACAGATACGCAGTATTTT. Based on the CDR3 plus reference TRBV2 and TRBJ2-3, the full variable domain is EPEVTQTPSHQVTQMGQEVILRCVPISNHLYFYWYRQILGQKVEFLVSFYNNEISEKSEIFDDQFSVERPDGSNFTLKIRSTKLEDSAMYFCASSELKREKTDTQYFGPGTRLTVL.

The chain recombines TRBV6-6 with TRBJ2-6; 12 nucleotides agree with TRBD1. CDR3 length equals 16 residues. The junction had 2 bases not matched to a gene; V was cut back by 6 bases and J by 2 bases. Germline V gives CDR1 MNHNY, CDR2 SVGAGI (reference sequence). This CDR3 is CASSGTGGAGANVLTF. The CDR3 DNA reads TGTGCCAGCAGCGGGACAGGGGGCGCTGGGGCCAACGTCCTGACTTTC.

This chain links TRBV27 with TRBJ1-3; D call uncertain. This CDR3 contains 14 residues. CDR1 is MNHEY, CDR2 SMNVEV, per germline (reference sequence). Trimming removed 2 bases at V and 4 bases at J, with 9 bases between. CDR3 loop: CASSLNGPGNTIYF. CDR3 DNA: TGTGCCAGCAGTTTAAACGGTCCCGGAAACACCATATATTTT.

The chain combines TRBV6-6 with TRBJ2-1; 12 nucleotides agree with TRBD2. Germline CDR1 and CDR2: MNHNY and SVGAGI (reference sequence). The CDR3 runs 14 residues. With 8 bases clipped from V and 6 bases from J, the junction kept 5 bases outside the gene matches. The CDR3: CASRLAGEGNEQFF. The CDR3 DNA reads TGTGCCAGCCGACTAGCGGGAGAGGGCAATGAGCAGTTCTTC.

This chain connects TRBV6-1 to TRBJ2-1; a weak D match, TRBD2 (6 bases). V lost 0 bases to trimming and J lost 10 bases, with 7 bases between them. The V gene's germline CDR1 is MNHNS and CDR2 SASEGT. CDR3 size: 12 residues. This chain's CDR3 is CASSEAGGEQFF. The CDR3 coding sequence is TGTGCCAGCAGTGAAGCTGGGGGGGAGCAGTTCTTC.

A word on this clone: The junction and the germline gene differ at one end; a read error may be behind it. The V gene is TRBV28, the J gene TRBJ2-7; 7 positions match TRBD1. Germline loops: CDR1 MDHEN, CDR2 SYDVKM. The CDR3 is made up of 13 amino acids. CDR3 in amino acids: CASSKEDRVPENF. The CDR3 DNA is TGTGCCAGCAGCAAGGAAGACAGGGTTCCTGAGAACTTC.

The chain couples TRBV4-1 to TRBJ1-1; tentative D call: TRBD1 (5 bases). Germline V gene lookup returns CDR1 MGHRA and CDR2 YSYEKL. This CDR3 contains 17 residues. Trimming cost V 1 base and J 2 bases, with 17 bases left between them. CDR3 sequence: CASSQGSGWGGNTEAFF. The DNA of the CDR3 is TGCGCCAGCAGCCAAGGTTCAGGGTGGGGAGGAAACACTGAAGCTTTCTTT.

The rearrangement links TRBV11-2 to TRBJ2-5; 7 bases are a match to TRBD1. J lost 1 base, V lost 7 bases, and 6 bases had no gene match. The CDR3 length is 14 residues. Per the germline V gene, CDR1 is SGHAT and CDR2 is FQNNGV. CDR3 amino acids: CASTDRVRQETQYF. The DNA of the CDR3 is TGTGCCAGCACCGACAGGGTCCGCCAAGAGACCCAGTACTTC. The entire variable domain, with the rest obtained from reference TRBV11-2 and TRBJ2-5, is as follows: EAGVAQSPRYKIIEKRQSVAFWCNPISGHATLYWYQQILGQGPKLLIQFQNNGVVDDSQLPKDRFSAERLKGVDSTLKIQPAKLEDSAVYLCASTDRVRQETQYFGPGTRLLVL.

The chain has TRBV30 and TRBJ1-1, with D uncertain. In germline, CDR1 is GTSNPN, CDR2 SVGIG (reference sequence). Trimming pared 2 bases from V and 0 bases from J, leaving 7 bases between. The CDR3 has 13 amino acids. In DNA form, the CDR3 reads TGTGCCTGGAGTCCTACCATGAACACTGAAGCTTTCTTT. This encodes CAWSPTMNTEAFF.

The chain uses TRBV29-1 and TRBJ2-2, with 14 nucleotides matching TRBD2. The CDR3 has 14 amino acids. CDR1 and CDR2 (germline): SQVTM, ANQGSEA. Unmatched junction bases numbered 4, after V lost 6 bases and J lost 7 bases. The CDR3 region has the DNA TGCAGCGTAACCGGGACTAGCGGGGGCGGGGAGCTGTTTTTT. Its translation: CSVTGTSGGGELFF.

This clone was picked up a small number of times. The CDR3 here is CASSFGTGGQETQYF. CDR3 DNA: TGCGCCAGCAGCTTCGGAACGGGAGGCCAAGAGACCCAGTACTTC. The rearrangement uses TRBV5-1 and TRBJ2-5, with 7 bases identical to TRBD2. CDR3 length: 15 residues. CDR1 is SGHRS and CDR2 is YFSETQ in the germline V gene. V dropped 2 bases and J dropped 1; count of bases not matched to a gene: 5. Full variable domain (rest looked up from reference TRBV5-1 and TRBJ2-5): KAGVTQTPRYLIKTRGQQVTLSCSPISGHRSVSWYQQTPGQGLQFLFEYFSETQRNKGNFPGRFSGRQFSNSRSEMNVSTLELGDSALYLCASSFGTGGQETQYFGPGTRLLVL.

V and J are TRBV9 and TRBJ2-3; tentatively, D is TRBD2 (5 bases). Germline V gives CDR1 SGDLS, CDR2 YYNGEE. This CDR3 has 16 residues. The V and J ends lost 3 bases and 0 bases respectively, with 14 bases between them. The CDR3 nucleotides are TGTGCCAGCAGCGGGCCCAGCGGAGCTAGCACAGATACGCAGTATTTT. Its protein is CASSGPSGASTDTQYF.

V is TRBV6-5 and J is TRBJ2-1; TRBD2 agrees at 14 bases. The CDR3 length is 15 residues. J lost 10 bases, V lost 6 bases, and 8 bases had no gene match. CDR1 is MNHEY and CDR2 is SVGAGI in the germline V gene. The CDR3 loop reads CASSPGLAGAWEQFF. CDR3 sequence (DNA): TGTGCCAGCAGCCCGGGACTAGCGGGAGCTTGGGAGCAGTTCTTC.

The chain recombines TRBV18 with TRBJ2-7, with D maybe TRBD2 (6 bases). V lost 3 bases to trimming and J lost 7 bases, with 25 bases between them. The CDR3 extends over 17 amino acids. Germline values: CDR1 KGHSH, CDR2 LQKENI. CDR3 DNA: TGTGCCAGCTCACCGTCGGGGGTCGCAGGCGGAGTGAGAGAGCAGTACTTC. It yields the protein CASSPSGVAGGVREQYF.

The chain couples TRBV5-4 to TRBJ2-3; D possibly corresponds to TRBD1 (5 bases). This CDR3 contains 12 residues. V was trimmed by 4 bases and J by 6 bases, leaving 9 bases between them. Germline V lookup: CDR1 SGHNT, CDR2 YYREEE (reference sequence). The CDR3 region has the DNA TGTGCCAGCAGCCCCGACAGTGATACGCAGTATTTT. As protein: CASSPDSDTQYF.

A note on this clone: Other DNA sequences in the sample encode the same CDR3. J is TRBJ2-2 and V is TRBV5-1, with D perhaps matching TRBD2 (5 bases). The CDR3 is 15 residues long. The V and J ends lost 0 bases and 0 bases respectively, with 6 bases between them. Looked up from germline, CDR1 is SGHRS and CDR2 is YFSETQ. The CDR3 coding sequence is TGCGCCAGCAGCTTGGCAGCGGCGAACACCGGGGAGCTGTTTTTT. Amino acid sequence: CASSLAAANTGELFF.

This chain uses TRBV27 with TRBJ2-7, with 8 nucleotides matching TRBD2. The V and J ends lost 8 bases and 5 bases, in that order; junction bases with no gene match: 8. CDR3 length: 13 amino acids. Germline CDR1 and CDR2: MNHEY and SMNVEV (reference sequence). The chain's CDR3 is CASRTSLSDEQYF. In DNA, the CDR3 is TGTGCCAGCCGGACTAGCCTTTCCGACGAGCAGTACTTC.

The rearrangement uses TRBV5-1 and TRBJ2-5; TRBD2 agrees at 10 bases. This CDR3 has 14 residues. Germline lookup yields CDR1 SGHRS and CDR2 YFSETQ. V lost 4 bases, J lost 1 base, and 1 base stayed unmatched. The CDR3 DNA reads as TGCGCCAGCAGCCGGACTAGCGGCCAAGAGACCCAGTACTTC. Protein: CASSRTSGQETQYF.